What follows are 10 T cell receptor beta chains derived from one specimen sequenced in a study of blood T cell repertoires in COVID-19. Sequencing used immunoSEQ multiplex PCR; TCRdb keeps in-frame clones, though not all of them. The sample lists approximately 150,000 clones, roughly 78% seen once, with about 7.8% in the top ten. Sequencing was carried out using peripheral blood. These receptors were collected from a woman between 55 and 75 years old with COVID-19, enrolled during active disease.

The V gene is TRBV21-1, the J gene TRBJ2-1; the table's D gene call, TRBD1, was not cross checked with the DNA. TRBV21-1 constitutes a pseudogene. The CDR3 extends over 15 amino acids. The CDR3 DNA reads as TGTGCCAGCAGCAAGAGACAGGGGGCCTACAATGAGCAGTTCTTC. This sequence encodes CASSKRQGAYNEQFF.

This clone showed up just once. The chain's CDR3 is CASSPGDRDRGTDTQYF. CDR3 DNA: TGTGCCAGCAGCCCCGGGGACCGGGACAGGGGAACAGATACGCAGTATTTT. The chain recombines TRBV14 with TRBJ2-3; 10 bases are shared with TRBD1. This CDR3 is built from 17 residues. V was clipped by 4 bases and J by 3 bases; unmatched bases: 10. Germline V lookup: CDR1 SGHDN, CDR2 FVKESK.

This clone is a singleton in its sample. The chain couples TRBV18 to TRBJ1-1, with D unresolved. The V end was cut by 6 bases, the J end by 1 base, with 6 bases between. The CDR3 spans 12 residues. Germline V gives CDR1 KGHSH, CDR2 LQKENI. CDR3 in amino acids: CASSAANTEAFF. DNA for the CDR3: TGTGCCAGCTCGGCGGCGAACACTGAAGCTTTCTTT. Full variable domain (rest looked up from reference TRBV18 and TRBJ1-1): NAGVMQNPRHLVRRRGQEARLRCSPMKGHSHVYWYRQLPEEGLKFMVYLQKENIIDESGMPKERFSAEFPKEGPSILRIQQVVRGDSAAYFCASSAANTEAFFGQGTRLTVV.

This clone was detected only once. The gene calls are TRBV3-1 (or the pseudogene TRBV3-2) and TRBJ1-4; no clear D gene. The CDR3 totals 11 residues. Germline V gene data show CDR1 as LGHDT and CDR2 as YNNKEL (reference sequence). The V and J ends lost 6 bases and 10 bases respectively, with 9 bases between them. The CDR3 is CASSPGGKLFF. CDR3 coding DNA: TGTGCCAGCAGTCCGGGAGGAAAACTGTTTTTT.

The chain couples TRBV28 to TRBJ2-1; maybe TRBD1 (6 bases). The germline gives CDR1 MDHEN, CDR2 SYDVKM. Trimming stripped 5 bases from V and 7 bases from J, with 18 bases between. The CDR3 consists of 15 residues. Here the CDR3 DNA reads TGTGCCAGCAGTCCCTCCGGGGACATTGGAAATGAGCAGTTCTTC. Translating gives CASSPSGDIGNEQFF.

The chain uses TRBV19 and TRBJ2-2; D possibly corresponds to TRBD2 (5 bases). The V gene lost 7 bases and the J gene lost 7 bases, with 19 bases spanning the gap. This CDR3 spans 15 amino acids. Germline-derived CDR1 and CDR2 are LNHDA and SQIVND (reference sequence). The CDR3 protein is CASTQGVLRGGELFF. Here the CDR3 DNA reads TGTGCCAGTACCCAAGGAGTTCTACGGGGCGGGGAGCTGTTTTTT.

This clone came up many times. The CDR3 sequence: CASSDRQGGQPQHF. The CDR3 DNA sequence: TGTGCCAGCAGTGACCGACAGGGAGGACAGCCCCAGCATTTT. This chain uses TRBV2 with TRBJ1-5; 7 nucleotides match TRBD1. The V and J ends lost 3 bases and 7 bases, in that order; junction bases with no gene match: 6. The germline gives CDR1 SNHLY, CDR2 FYNNEI. The CDR3 covers 14 residues.

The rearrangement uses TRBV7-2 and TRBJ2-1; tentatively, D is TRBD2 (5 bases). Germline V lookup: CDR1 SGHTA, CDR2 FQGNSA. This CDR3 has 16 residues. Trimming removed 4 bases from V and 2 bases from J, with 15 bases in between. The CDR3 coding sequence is TGTGCCAGCAGCTCCCGGACTGTCCCTCCCTACAATGAGCAGTTCTTC. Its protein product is CASSSRTVPPYNEQFF. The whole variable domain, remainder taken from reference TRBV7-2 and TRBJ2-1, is GAGVSQSPSNKVTEKGKDVELRCDPISGHTALYWYRQSLGQGLEFLIYFQGNSAPDKSGLPSDRFSAERTGGSVSTLTIQRTQQEDSAVYLCASSSRTVPPYNEQFFGPGTRLTVL.

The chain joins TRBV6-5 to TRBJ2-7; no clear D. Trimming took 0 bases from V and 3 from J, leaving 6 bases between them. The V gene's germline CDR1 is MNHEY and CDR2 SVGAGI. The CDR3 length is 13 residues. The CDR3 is CASSYSRYYEQYF. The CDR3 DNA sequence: TGTGCCAGCAGTTACTCGAGATACTACGAGCAGTACTTC.

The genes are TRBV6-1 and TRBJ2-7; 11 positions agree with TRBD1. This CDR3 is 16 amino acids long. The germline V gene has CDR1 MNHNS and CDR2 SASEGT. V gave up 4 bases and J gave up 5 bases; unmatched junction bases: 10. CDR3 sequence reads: CASSGRTGGMMDEQYV. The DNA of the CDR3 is TGTGCCAGCAGTGGACGGACAGGGGGCATGATGGACGAGCAGTACGTC.